The clone carrying this T cell receptor beta chain was counted between two and nine times. This entry belongs to a study of type 1 and type 2 diabetes patients. Across the whole study: Samples came from type 1 diabetic, type 2 diabetic or nondiabetic people, recruited in China.

Amplification started from genomic DNA. Amplification of the beta chain CDR3 used 30 forward and 13 reverse multiplex primers. TCRdb ran MiXCR on the multiplex PCR reads and lists one entry per CDR3 protein. Found here are fewer than 350,000 distinct CDR3 sequences, more than 40% of them singletons; the top ten hold roughly an eighth. Germline CDR1 and CDR2: SGHTA and FQGNSA. The CDR3 consists of 12 residues. The germline V and J ends were trimmed by 7 bases and 3 bases, with 7 bases remaining between them. This rearrangement joins TRBV7-2 to TRBJ2-1, with unresolved D. The TCR originated in a man aged 18 to 30 with type 2 diabetes. Sequencing was done on a sample of peripheral blood mononuclear cells (PBMCs). The CDR3 here is CASKLDYNEQFF. The DNA for the CDR3 is TGTGCCAGCAAACTGGACTACAATGAGCAGTTCTTC. Drawing the rest from reference TRBV7-2 and TRBJ2-1, the complete variable domain is GAGVSQSPSNKVTEKGKDVELRCDPISGHTALYWYRQSLGQGLEFLIYFQGNSAPDKSGLPSDRFSAERTGGSVSTLTIQRTQQEDSAVYLCASKLDYNEQFFGPGTRLTVL.